This T cell receptor (beta chain) was found in a study of OX40 agonist ivuxolimab in advanced cancers. Study context: Hepatocellular carcinoma, melanoma, renal cell or head and neck cancer occurred in dose-escalation patients.

General study findings and limits: Expanded peripheral T cell antigen specificity was not determined.

If patients had autoimmune disease history or systemic immunosuppression, they were excluded. With V trimmed by 7 bases and J by 0 bases, 6 bases remained unmatched. Germline CDR1 reads MDHEN; CDR2 reads SYDVKM. The CDR3 consists of 14 residues. A word on this clone: Its antigen is unidentified.

Measured with immunoSEQ multiplex PCR; TCRdb has only the in-frame clones, and not every one. The table shows tens of thousands of clones, with around 90% occurring only once. This chain links TRBV28 with TRBJ2-7; TRBD2 aligns across 7 bases. The origin of this receptor is an adult with an advanced solid tumor such as melanoma, head and neck, liver or kidney cancer. This specimen was CD4+ or CD8+ T cells sorted from blood, taken in a trial of the OX40 agonist ivuxolimab. The CDR3 region has the DNA TGTGCCAGCACCTTGGGGGGGTTCTCCTACGAGCAGTACTTC. Protein: CASTLGGFSYEQYF.